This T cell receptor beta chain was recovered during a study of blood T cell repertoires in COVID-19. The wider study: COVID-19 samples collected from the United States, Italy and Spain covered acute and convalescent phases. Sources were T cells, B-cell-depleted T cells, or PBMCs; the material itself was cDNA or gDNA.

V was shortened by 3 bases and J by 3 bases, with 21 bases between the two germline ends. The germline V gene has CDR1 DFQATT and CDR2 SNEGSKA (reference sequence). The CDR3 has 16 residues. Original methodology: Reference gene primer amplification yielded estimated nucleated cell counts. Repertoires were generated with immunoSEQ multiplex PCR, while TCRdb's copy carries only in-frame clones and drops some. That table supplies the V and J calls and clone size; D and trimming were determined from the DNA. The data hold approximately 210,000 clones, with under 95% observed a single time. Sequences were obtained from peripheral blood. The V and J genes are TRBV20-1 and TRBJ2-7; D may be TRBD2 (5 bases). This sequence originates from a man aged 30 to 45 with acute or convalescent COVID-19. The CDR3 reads CSASGSLEGEGYEQYF. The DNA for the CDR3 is TGCAGTGCTAGTGGGTCCCTCGAGGGAGAGGGCTACGAGCAGTACTTC.